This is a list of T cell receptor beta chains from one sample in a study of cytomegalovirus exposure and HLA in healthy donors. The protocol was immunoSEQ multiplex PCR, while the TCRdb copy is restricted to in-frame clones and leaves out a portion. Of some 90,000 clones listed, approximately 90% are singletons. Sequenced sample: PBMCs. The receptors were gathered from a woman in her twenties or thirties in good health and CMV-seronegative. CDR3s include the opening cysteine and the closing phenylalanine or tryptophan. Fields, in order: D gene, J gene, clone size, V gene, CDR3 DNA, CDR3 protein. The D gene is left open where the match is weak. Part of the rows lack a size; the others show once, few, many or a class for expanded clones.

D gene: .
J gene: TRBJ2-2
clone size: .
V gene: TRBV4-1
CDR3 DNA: TGCGCCAGCAGATTCGCGACCGGGGAGCTGTTTTTT
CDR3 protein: CASRFATGELFF

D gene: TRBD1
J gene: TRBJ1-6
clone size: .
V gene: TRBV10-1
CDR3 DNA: TGCGCCAGCAGTGAGACAGGGGATAATTCACCCCTCCACTTT
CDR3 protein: CASSETGDNSPLHF

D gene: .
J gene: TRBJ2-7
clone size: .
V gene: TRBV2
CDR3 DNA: TGTGCCAGCAGATATGACAGTTCCGCCTACGAGCAGTACTTC
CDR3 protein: CASRYDSSAYEQYF

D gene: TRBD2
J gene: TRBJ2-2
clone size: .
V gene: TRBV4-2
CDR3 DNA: TGTGCCAGCAGCCCAACGGGACGACTAGCGGGAGATGGGAACACCGGGGAGCTGTTTTTT
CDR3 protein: CASSPTGRLAGDGNTGELFF

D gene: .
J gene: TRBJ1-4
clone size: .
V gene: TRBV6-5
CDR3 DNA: TGTGCCAGCAGGTTCAGAACCTTTAATGAAAAACTGTTTTTT
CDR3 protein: CASRFRTFNEKLFF

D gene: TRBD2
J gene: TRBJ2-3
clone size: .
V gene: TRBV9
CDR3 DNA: TGTGCCAGCAGCGCCACCCCTCTAGCGGGACGGACAGATACGCAGTATTTT
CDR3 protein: CASSATPLAGRTDTQYF

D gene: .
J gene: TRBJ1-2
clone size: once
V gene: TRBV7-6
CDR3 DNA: TGTGCCAGCAGCTTAGCCGGGCAGGGGAGGGCTAACTATGGCTACACCTTC
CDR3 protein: CASSLAGQGRANYGYTF

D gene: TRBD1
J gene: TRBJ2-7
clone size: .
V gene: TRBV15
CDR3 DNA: TGTGCCACCAGCTCTTTCGGACAGGGGGTTAACTACGAGCAGTACTTC
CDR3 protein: CATSSFGQGVNYEQYF

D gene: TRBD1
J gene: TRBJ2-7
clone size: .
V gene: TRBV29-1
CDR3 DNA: TGCAGCGTTCAGACAGGGGATAGGACCTACGAGCAGTACTTC
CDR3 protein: CSVQTGDRTYEQYF

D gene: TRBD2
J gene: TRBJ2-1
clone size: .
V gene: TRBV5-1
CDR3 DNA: TGCGCCAGCAGCTTGGCTAGCGGGAGCTCCTACAATGAGCAGTTCTTC
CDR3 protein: CASSLASGSSYNEQFF

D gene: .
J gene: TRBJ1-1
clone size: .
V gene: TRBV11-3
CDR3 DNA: TGTGCCAGCCAAAGGAGGACGGTGAACACTGAAGCTTTCTTT
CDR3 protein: CASQRRTVNTEAFF

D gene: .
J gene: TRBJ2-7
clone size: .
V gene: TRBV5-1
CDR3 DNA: TGCGCCAGCAGCTTAGAACAGGCCTACGAGCAGTACTTC
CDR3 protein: CASSLEQAYEQYF

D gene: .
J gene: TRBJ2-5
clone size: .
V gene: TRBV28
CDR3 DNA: TGTGCCAGCAGTGGAATTGCGGGCCTGGGGGAGACCCAGTACTTC
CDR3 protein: CASSGIAGLGETQYF

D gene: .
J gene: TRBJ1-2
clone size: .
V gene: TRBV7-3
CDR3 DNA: TGTGCCAGCAGCATACAACATGGATCGGGCTATGGCTACACCTTC
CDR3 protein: CASSIQHGSGYGYTF

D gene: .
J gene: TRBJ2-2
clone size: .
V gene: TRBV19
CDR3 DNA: TGTGCCAGTACCCCAGGCGGGGCAGGGACCGGGGAGCTGTTTTTT
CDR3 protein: CASTPGGAGTGELFF

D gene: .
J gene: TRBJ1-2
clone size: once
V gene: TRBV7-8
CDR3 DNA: TGTGCCAGCAGCTTCCGGGACACCGGCCGAGCTAACTATGGCTACACCTTC
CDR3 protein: CASSFRDTGRANYGYTF

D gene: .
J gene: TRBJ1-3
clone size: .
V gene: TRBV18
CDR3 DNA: TGTGCCAGCTCACCTTATACAGGCCCCGGAAACACCATATATTTT
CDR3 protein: CASSPYTGPGNTIYF

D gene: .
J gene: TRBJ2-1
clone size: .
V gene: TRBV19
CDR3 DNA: TGTGCCAGTAGTACCCCACAGGGTTCAAATGAGCAGTTCTTC
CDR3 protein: CASSTPQGSNEQFF

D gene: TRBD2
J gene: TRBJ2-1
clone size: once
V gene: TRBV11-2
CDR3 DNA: TGTGCCAGCAGTCATGCGGGGGAGCCTTACAATGAGCAGTTCTTC
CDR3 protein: CASSHAGEPYNEQFF

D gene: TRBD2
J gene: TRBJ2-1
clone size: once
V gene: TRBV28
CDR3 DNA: TGTGCCAGCAGGGCGAGGAATTGGGGGGGTCCGAACTCCTACAATGAGCAGTTCTTC
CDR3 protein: CASRARNWGGPNSYNEQFF

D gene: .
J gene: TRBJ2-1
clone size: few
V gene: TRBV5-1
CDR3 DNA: TGCGCCAGCAGTTTGGCAGGGGATACCTACAATGAGCAGTTCTTC
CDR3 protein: CASSLAGDTYNEQFF

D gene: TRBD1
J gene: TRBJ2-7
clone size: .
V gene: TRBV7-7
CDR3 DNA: TGTGCTAGCAGCCCAACAGGGGGCTACGAGCAGTACTTC
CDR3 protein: CASSPTGGYEQYF

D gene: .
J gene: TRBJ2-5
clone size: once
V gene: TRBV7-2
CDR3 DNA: TGTGCCAGCAGCTTAGTGGGGACAAGCAACCAAGAGACCCAGTACTTC
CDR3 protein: CASSLVGTSNQETQYF

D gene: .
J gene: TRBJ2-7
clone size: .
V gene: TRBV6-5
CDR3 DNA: TGTGCCAGCAGACCACAGGACTCCTACGAGCAGTACTTC
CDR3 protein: CASRPQDSYEQYF

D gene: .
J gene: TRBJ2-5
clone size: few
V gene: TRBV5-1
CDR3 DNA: TGCGCCAGCAGCTTGGGCGCGGAAGAGACCCAGTACTTC
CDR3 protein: CASSLGAEETQYF